The rows below give T cell receptor beta chains drawn from one sample of a study of CD8 T cells in Susac syndrome. TCRdb recomputed calls from the immunoSEQ multiplex PCR reads with MiXCR, one row per CDR3 protein. The sample has roughly 170,000 distinct CDR3 sequences, 80% to 95% seen once; the top ten hold roughly 0.098%. The specimen sequenced was CD4+ T cells from PBMCs. Receptors originate from a human donor with multiple sclerosis. CDR3s include the opening cysteine and the closing phenylalanine or tryptophan.

v_call cdr3_aa
TRBV25-1 CASSVPGTGRFGELFF
TRBV30 CACSRDRGRGETQYF
TRBV11-2 CASSPRDTEAFF
TRBV4-1 CASSPGGRPTSKLFF
TRBV4-3 CASSQGGGSVYEQYF
TRBV1 CTSSQDNGTSSHEQYF
TRBV4-1 CASSRAGTGGQPQHF
TRBV19 CASSIDSGADTEAFF
TRBV27 CASSLRQGPHEQYF
TRBV20-1 CSASQGMGQGSGYTF
TRBV29-1 CSVAFAGSGSNNEQFF
TRBV2 CASKVGTGVFNEQFF
TRBV12-3/TRBV12-4 CASSLWGVGEQYF
TRBV18 CASSPPSLAGKNIQYF
TRBV6-1 CASADDRENTEAFF
TRBV6-2/TRBV6-3 CATGRGSGNQPQHF
TRBV20-1 CSAPGEGRRETQYF
TRBV2 CASSERPSLSKQYF
TRBV30 CAWTAAGAAKNIQYF
TRBV4-3 CASSHASTSGVYEQYF
TRBV10-3 CATWYGNRVYGYTF
TRBV29-1 CSVWDSYTEAFF
TRBV18 CASSPSSGGSSYNEQFF
TRBV20-1 CSARDRRLQWNTEAFF